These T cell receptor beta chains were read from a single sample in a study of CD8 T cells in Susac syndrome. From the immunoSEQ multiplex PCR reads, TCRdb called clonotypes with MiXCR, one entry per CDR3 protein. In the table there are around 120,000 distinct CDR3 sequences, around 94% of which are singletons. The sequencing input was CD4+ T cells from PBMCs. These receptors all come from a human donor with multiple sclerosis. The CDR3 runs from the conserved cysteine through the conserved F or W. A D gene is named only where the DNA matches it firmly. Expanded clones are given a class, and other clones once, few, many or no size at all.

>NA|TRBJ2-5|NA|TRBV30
TGTGCCTGGAGGAACTCCGGAGGGGGGACCCAGTACTTC
CAWRNSGGGTQYF
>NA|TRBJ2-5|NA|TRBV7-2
TGTGCCAGCAGCTTAAACCAGGGACAAGAGACCCAGTACTTC
CASSLNQGQETQYF
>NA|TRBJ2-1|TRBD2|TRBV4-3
TGCGCCAGCAGCCAAGAGGCGACTAGCGGGAGCTCCTACAATGAGCAGTTCTTC
CASSQEATSGSSYNEQFF
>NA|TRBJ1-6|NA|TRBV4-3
TGCGCCAGCAGCCAAGACTTTGCGAGGAACTCCTATAATTCACCCCTCCACTTT
CASSQDFARNSYNSPLHF
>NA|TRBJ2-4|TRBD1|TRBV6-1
TGTGCCAGCAGTGAAAGGAGGACAGGGGGCGTCATTCAGTACTTC
CASSERRTGGVIQYF
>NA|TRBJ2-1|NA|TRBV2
TGTGCCAGCAGCCAGATAAGTGGTGAGCAGTTCTTC
CASSQISGEQFF
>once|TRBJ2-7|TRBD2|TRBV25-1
TGTGCCAGCAGTGGCCGTAGCGGGAGCTCCTACGAGCAGTACTTC
CASSGRSGSSYEQYF
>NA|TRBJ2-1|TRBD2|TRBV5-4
TGTGCCAGCAGCTTGAAGGCGAGCGGGGACAATGAGCAGTTCTTC
CASSLKASGDNEQFF
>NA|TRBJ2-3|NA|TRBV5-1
TGCGCCAGCAGCTTGTGGTCCGGGGGGCCGATAGATACGCAGTATTTT
CASSLWSGGPIDTQYF
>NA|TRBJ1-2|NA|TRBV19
TGTGCCAGTAGCGACCGAGCAAGGGATGGCTACACCTTC
CASSDRARDGYTF
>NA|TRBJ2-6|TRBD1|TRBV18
TGTGCCAGTTCCGGGACAGGGGGACGTTCTGGGGCCAACGTCCTGACTTTC
CASSGTGGRSGANVLTF
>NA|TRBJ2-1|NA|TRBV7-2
TGTGCCAGCAGCTACTCCTCCGGGTATGAGCAGTTCTTC
CASSYSSGYEQFF
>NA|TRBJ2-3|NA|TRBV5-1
TGCGCCAGCAGCCCCGGGGGGCCAGATACGCAGTATTTT
CASSPGGPDTQYF
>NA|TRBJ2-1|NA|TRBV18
TGTGCCAGCTCACCGCGAGGGGGGCCGGACAATGAGCAGTTCTTC
CASSPRGGPDNEQFF
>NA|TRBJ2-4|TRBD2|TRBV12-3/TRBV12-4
TGTGCCAGCGGATCGGGACTAGCGGGAGAAGGTGGGAAAAACATTCAGTACTTC
CASGSGLAGEGGKNIQYF
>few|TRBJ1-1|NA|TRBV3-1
TGTGCCAGCTCGCAAGAGTTGAACACTGAAGCTTTCTTT
CASSQELNTEAFF
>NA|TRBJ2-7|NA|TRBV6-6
TGTGCCAGCAGGCAAACCACCCGGATGCGCGAGCAGTACTTC
CASRQTTRMREQYF
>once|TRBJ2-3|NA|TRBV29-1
TGCAGCGTTGGAACGGCTAGGAGCACAGATACGCAGTATTTT
CSVGTARSTDTQYF
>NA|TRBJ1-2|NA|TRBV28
TGTGCCAGCAGGTTCCCGGCGCAGGGCTACACCTTC
CASRFPAQGYTF
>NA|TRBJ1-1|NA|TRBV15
TGTGCCACCAGCACCTACCGAGCGCAGATGAACACTGAAGCTTTCTTT
CATSTYRAQMNTEAFF
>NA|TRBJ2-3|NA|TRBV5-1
TGCGCCAGCAGCCCTACGACGGAACGAGCGACGCAGTATTTT
CASSPTTERATQYF
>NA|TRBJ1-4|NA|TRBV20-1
TGCAGTTCGGGGGAGAATGAAAAACTGTTTTTT
CSSGENEKLFF
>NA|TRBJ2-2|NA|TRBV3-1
TGTGCCAGCAGCCAGCTCATGGGGGAGCTGTTTTTT
CASSQLMGELFF
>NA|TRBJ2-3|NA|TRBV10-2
TGCGCCAGCAGTGTGAGGCGGAGGGCCGCAGATACGCAGTATTTT
CASSVRRRAADTQYF
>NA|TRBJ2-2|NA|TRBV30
TGTGCCTGGACCCTATCCGGGGAGCTGTTTTTT
CAWTLSGELFF
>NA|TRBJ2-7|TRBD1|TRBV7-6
TGTGCCAGCGCGATCCGACAGGGCGATCGCTACGAGCAGTACTTC
CASAIRQGDRYEQYF
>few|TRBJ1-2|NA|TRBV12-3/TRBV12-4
TGTGCCAGCAGTTTACAGGGAGGCTATGGCTACACCTTC
CASSLQGGYGYTF
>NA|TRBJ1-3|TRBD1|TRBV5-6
TGTGCCAGCAGCCTGACAGGGGACGGAAACACCATATATTTT
CASSLTGDGNTIYF
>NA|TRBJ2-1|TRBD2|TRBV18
TGTGCCAGCTCACCAACTAGCGGGGCCAGTGAGCAGTTCTTC
CASSPTSGASEQFF
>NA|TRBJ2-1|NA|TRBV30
TGTGCCTGGAGTGTCCCCACATACAATGAGCAGTTCTTC
CAWSVPTYNEQFF
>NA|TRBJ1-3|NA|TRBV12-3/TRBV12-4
TGTGCCAGCAGAGATGGAAACACCATATATTTT
CASRDGNTIYF
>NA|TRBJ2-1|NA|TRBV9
TGTGCCAGCAGCGTAGCTGGGGGGACCTCCTCCACGACGGAGCAGTTCTTC
CASSVAGGTSSTTEQFF
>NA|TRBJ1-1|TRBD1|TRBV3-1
TGTGCCAGCAGCCAAGGGGACAGGGTTAGCGAAGCTTTCTTT
CASSQGDRVSEAFF
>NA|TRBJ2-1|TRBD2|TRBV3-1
TGTGCCAGCACCCAGAGGATAGCGGGGGGGCTCAGGCAGTTCTTC
CASTQRIAGGLRQFF
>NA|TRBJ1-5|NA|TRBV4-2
TGTGCCAGCAGCCAGGAGGGGGGAGAGAATCAGCCCCAGCATTTT
CASSQEGGENQPQHF
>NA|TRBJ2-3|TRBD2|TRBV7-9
TGTGCCAGCAGCCGACAGCTAGCGGGAGGGTTCACAGATACGCAGTATTTT
CASSRQLAGGFTDTQYF
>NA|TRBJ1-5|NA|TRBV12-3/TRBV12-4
TGTGCCAGCAGTTTGCAGGGGTCCGTCTATAATCAGCCCCAGCATTTT
CASSLQGSVYNQPQHF
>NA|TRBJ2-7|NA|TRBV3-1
TGTGCCAGCAGCCAAGGTTCCCACGAGCAGTACTTC
CASSQGSHEQYF
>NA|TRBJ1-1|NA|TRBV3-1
TGTGCCAGCAGCCAAGATCGGAAAGGGGGAACTGAGTTAGCTTTCTTT
CASSQDRKGGTELAFF
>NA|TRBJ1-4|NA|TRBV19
TGTGCCAGTAGTCCCCGTGCAACTAATGAAAAACTGTTTTTT
CASSPRATNEKLFF
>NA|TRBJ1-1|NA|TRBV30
TGTGCCTGGAGTGTACTCTTGGGGGCCACTGAAGCTTTCTTT
CAWSVLLGATEAFF